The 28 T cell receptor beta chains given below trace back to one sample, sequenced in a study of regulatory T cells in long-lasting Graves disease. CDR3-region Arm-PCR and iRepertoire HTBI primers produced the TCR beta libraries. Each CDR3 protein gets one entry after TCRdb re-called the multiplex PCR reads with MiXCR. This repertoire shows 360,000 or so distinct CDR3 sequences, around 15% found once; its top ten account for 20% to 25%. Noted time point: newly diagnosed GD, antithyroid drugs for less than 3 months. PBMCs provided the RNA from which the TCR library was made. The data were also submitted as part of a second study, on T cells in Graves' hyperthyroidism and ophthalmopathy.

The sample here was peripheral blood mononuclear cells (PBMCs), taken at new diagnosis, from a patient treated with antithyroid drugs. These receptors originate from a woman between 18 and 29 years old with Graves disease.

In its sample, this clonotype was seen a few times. The CDR3, as DNA: TGTGCCAGCAGACCGGGACTAGCGGGAGTACTGCAAGAGACCCAGTACTTC. The encoded protein is CASRPGLAGVLQETQYF. V gene TRBV6-2 or TRBV6-3 combines with J gene TRBJ2-5; 14 bases match TRBD2. V dropped 6 bases and J dropped 2; count of bases not matched to a gene: 8. This CDR3 region has 17 residues. Germline V lookup: CDR1 MNHEY, CDR2 SVGEGT.

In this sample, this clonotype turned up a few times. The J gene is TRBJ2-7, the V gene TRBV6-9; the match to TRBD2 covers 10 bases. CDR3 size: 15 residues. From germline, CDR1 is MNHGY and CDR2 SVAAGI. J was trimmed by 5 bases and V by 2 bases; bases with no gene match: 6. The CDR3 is CASSYQAGGGNEQYF. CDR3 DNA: TGTGCCAGCAGTTATCAAGCGGGGGGGGGAAACGAGCAGTACTTC.

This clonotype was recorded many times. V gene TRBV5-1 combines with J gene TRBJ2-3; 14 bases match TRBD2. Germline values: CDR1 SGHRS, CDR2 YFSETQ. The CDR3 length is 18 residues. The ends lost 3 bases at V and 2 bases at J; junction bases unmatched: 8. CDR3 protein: CASSSGLAGGPITDTQYF. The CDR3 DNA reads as TGCGCCAGCAGCTCAGGACTAGCGGGGGGCCCGATCACAGATACGCAGTATTTT.

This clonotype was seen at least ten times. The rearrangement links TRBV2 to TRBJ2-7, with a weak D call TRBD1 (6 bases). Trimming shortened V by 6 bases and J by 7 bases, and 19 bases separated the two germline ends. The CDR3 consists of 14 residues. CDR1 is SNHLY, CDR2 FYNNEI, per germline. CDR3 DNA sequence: TGTGCCAGCAGCTTGGACAGATTCCTTGGGGAGCAGTACTTC. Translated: CASSLDRFLGEQYF.

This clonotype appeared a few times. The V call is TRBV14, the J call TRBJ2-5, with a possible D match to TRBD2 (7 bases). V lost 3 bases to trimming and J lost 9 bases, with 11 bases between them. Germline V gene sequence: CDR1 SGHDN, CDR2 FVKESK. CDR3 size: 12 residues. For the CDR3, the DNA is TGTGCCAGCAGCCATGCGGGGGCGGCCCAGTACTTC. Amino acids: CASSHAGAAQYF. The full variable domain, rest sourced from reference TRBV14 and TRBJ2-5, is EAGVTQFPSHSVIEKGQTVTLRCDPISGHDNLYWYRRVMGKEIKFLLHFVKESKQDESGMPNNRFLAERTGGTYSTLKVQPAELEDSGVYFCASSHAGAAQYFGPGTRLLVL.

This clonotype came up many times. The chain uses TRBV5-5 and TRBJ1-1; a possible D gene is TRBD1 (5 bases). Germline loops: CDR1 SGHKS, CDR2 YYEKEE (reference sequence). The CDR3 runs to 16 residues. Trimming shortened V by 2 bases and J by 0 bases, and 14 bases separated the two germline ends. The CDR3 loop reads CASSFSSLQVNTEAFF. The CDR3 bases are TGTGCCAGCAGCTTTAGTAGCTTACAGGTGAACACTGAAGCTTTCTTT.

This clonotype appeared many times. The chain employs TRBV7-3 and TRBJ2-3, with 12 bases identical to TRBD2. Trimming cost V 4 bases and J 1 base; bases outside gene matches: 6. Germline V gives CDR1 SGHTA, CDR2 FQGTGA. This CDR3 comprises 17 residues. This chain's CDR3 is CASSSQRLAGGTDTQYF. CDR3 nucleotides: TGTGCCAGCAGCTCCCAGCGACTAGCGGGGGGCACAGATACGCAGTATTTT. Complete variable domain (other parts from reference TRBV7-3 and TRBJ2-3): GAGVSQTPSNKVTEKGKYVELRCDPISGHTALYWYRQSLGQGPEFLIYFQGTGAADDSGLPNDRFFAVRPEGSVSTLKIQRTERGDSAVYLCASSSQRLAGGTDTQYFGPGTRLTVL.

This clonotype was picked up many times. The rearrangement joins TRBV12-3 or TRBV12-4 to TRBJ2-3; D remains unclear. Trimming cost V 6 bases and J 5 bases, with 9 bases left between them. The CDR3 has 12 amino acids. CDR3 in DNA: TGTGCCAGCAGACGTGCTGGAGATACGCAGTATTTT. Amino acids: CASRRAGDTQYF.

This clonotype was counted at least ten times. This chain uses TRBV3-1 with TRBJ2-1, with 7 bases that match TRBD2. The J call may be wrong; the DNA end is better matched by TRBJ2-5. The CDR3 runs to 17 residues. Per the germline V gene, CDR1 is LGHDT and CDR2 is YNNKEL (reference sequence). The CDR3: CASSQATTSEVKETQYF. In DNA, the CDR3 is TGTGCCAGCAGCCAAGCAACAACTAGCGAGGTGAAAGAGACCCAGTACTTC.

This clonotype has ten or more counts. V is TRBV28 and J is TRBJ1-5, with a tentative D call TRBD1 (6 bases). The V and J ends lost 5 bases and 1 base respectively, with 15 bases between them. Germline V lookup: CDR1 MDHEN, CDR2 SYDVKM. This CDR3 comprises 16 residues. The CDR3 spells CASSITRGASNQPQHF. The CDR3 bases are TGTGCCAGCAGTATCACCCGGGGGGCAAGCAATCAGCCCCAGCATTTT.

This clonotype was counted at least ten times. CDR3 DNA sequence: TGTGCCTGGAGTAAAGTCGCTTACAATGAGCAGTTCTTC. Translated: CAWSKVAYNEQFF. The chain recombines TRBV30 with TRBJ2-1; D is unresolved. This CDR3 has 13 residues. V gave up 2 bases and J gave up 4 bases, with 9 bases separating them. The germline V gene encodes CDR1 GTSNPN and CDR2 SVGIG (reference sequence).

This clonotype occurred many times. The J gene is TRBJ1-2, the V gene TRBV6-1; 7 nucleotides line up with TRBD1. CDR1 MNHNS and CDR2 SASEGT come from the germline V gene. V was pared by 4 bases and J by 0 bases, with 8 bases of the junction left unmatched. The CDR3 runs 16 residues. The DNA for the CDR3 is TGTGCCAGCAGTGCAAAAACCGGGACAGCTAACTATGGCTACACCTTC. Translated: CASSAKTGTANYGYTF.

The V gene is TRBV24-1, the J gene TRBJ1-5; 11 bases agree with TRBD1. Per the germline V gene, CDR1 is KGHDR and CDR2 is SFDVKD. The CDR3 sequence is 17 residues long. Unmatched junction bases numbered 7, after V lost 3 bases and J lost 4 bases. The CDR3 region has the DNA TGTGCCACCAGTGATCATTTGGGGACAGGGGGGAATCAGCCCCAGCATTTT. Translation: CATSDHLGTGGNQPQHF.

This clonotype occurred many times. The CDR3 loop reads CASRFTVGTGGPNEKLFF. CDR3 coding DNA: TGTGCCAGCAGATTCACAGTCGGGACAGGGGGTCCCAATGAAAAACTGTTTTTT. This rearrangement joins TRBV12-3 or TRBV12-4 to TRBJ1-4; 11 bases are a match to TRBD1. Trimming took 6 bases from V and 5 from J; bases not matched to a gene: 14. The CDR3 is 18 amino acids.

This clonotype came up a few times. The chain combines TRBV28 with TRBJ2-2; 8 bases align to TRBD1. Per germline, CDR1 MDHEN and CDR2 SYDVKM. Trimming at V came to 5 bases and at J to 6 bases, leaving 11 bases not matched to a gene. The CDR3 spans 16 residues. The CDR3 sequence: CASSPNRGWTSGELFF. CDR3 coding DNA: TGTGCCAGCAGTCCAAACAGGGGGTGGACTTCCGGGGAGCTGTTTTTT.

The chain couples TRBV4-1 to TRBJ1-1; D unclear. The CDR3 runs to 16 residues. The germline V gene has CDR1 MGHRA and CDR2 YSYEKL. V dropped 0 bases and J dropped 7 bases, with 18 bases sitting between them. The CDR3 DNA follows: TGCGCCAGCAGCCAAGAAGAAACGGGATGGAGGGTTGAAGCTTTCTTT. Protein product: CASSQEETGWRVEAFF.

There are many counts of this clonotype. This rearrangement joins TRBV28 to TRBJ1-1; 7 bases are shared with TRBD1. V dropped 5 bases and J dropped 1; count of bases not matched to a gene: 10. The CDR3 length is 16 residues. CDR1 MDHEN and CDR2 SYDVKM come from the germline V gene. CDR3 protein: CASSPQGIVGNTEAFF. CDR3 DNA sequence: TGTGCCAGCAGTCCACAGGGGATAGTGGGGAACACTGAAGCTTTCTTT.

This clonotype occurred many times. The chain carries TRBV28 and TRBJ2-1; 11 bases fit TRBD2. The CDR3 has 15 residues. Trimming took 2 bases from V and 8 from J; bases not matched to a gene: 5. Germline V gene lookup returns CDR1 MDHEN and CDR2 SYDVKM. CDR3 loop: CASSLLAGGSDEQFF. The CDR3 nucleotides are TGTGCCAGCAGTTTACTAGCGGGAGGCTCTGATGAGCAGTTCTTC.

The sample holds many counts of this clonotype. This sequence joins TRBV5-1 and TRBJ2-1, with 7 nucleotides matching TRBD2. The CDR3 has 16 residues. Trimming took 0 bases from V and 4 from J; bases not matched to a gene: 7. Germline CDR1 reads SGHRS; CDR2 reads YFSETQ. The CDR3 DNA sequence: TGCGCCAGCAGCTTGGCGCGGGGGAATATTTACAATGAGCAGTTCTTC. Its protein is CASSLARGNIYNEQFF.

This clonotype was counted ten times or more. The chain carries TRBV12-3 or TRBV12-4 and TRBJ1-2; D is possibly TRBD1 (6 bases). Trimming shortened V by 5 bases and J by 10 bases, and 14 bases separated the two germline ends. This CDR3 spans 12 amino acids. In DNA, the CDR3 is TGTGCCAGCAGTACGACAGGAGTCAACTACACCTTC. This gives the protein CASSTTGVNYTF.

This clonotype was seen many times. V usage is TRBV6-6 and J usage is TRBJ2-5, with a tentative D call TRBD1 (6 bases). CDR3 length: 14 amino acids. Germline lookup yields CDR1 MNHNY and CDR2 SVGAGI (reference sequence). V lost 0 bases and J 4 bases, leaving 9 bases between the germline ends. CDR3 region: CASSYSRRGETQYF. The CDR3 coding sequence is TGTGCCAGCAGTTACTCGCGCAGGGGAGAGACCCAGTACTTC.

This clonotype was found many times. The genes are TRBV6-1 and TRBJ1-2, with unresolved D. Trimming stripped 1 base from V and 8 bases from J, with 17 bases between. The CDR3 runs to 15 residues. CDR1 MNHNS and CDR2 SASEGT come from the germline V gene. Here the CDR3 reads CASSEVFPSWAGYTF. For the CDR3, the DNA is TGTGCCAGCAGTGAAGTATTTCCGTCCTGGGCAGGCTACACCTTC.

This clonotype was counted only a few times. The CDR3 DNA reads as TGCAGTGCTAGGGACACCAACGACTATGGCTACACCTTC. This codes for CSARDTNDYGYTF. The chain uses TRBV20-1 and TRBJ1-2; D may be TRBD1 (5 bases). The length of the CDR3 is 13 residues. Germline V CDR1 and CDR2: DFQATT, SNEGSKA (reference sequence). The V gene lost 3 bases and the J gene lost 3 bases, with 11 bases spanning the gap.

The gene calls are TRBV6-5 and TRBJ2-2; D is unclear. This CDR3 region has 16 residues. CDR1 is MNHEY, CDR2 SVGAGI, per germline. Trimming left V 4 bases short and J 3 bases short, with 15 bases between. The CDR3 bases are TGTGCCAGCAGTTCCCTTGGCCTACGGGACACCGGGGAGCTGTTTTTT. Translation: CASSSLGLRDTGELFF.

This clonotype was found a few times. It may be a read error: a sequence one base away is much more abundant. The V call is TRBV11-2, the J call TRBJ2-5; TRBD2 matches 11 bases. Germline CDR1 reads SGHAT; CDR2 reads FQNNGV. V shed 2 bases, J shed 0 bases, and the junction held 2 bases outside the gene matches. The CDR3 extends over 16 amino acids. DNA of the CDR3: TGTGCCAGCAGCTTAACGGGACTAGCGGACCAAGAGACCCAGTACTTC. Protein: CASSLTGLADQETQYF.

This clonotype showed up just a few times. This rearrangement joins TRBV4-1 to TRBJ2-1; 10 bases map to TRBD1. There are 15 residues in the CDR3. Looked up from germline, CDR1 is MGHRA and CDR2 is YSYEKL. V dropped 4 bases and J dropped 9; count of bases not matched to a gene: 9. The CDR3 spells CASSLAGQGSGEQFF. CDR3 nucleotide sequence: TGCGCCAGCAGCCTCGCGGGACAGGGGTCGGGTGAGCAGTTCTTC.

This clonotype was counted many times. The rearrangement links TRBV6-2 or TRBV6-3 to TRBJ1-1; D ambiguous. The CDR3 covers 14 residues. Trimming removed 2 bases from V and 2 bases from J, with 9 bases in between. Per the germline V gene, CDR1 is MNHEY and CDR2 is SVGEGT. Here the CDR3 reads CASSYRRGNTEAFF. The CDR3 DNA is TGTGCCAGCAGTTACCGACGGGGAAACACTGAAGCTTTCTTT.

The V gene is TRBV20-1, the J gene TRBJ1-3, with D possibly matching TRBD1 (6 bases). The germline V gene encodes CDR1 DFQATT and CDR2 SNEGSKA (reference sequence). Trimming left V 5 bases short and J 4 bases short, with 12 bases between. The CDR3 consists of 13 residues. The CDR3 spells CSAGGGLGNTIYF. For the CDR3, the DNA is TGCAGTGCTGGGGGGGGCTTGGGAAACACCATATATTTT.